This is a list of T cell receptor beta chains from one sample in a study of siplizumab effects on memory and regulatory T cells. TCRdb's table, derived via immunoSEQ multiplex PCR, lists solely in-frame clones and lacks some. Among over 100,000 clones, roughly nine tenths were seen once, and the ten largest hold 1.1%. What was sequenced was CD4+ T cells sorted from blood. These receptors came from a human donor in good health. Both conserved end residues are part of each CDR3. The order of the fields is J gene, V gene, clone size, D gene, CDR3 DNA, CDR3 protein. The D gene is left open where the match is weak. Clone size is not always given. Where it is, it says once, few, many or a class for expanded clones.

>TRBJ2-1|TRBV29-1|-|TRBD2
TGCAGCGTCCGAGCGGGAGGGGAAAGCGGGCAGTTCTTC
CSVRAGGESGQFF
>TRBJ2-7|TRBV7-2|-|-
TGTGCCAGCAGCTCCCAGGGACATTACGAGCAGTACTTC
CASSSQGHYEQYF
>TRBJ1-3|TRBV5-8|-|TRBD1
TGTGCCAGCAGCCGGGGACAGGGAAGGACCATATATTTT
CASSRGQGRTIYF
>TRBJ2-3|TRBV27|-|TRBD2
TGTGCCAGCCGAGCGGGAGGGCCACGAGATACGCAGTATTTT
CASRAGGPRDTQYF
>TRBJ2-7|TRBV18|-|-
TGTGCCAGCTCTCAACGCAGGGACTACGAGCAGTACTTC
CASSQRRDYEQYF
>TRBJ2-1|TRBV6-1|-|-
TGTGCCAGCAGGGAAGGGCTGGGGTCCTACAATGAGCAGTTCTTC
CASREGLGSYNEQFF
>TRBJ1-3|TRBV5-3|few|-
TGTGCCAGAAGCTTCAGCCATCCCCACTCTGGAAACACCATATATTTT
CARSFSHPHSGNTIYF
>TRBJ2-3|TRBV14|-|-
TGTGCCAGCAGCCAAGATCTTGGCGCCAGTACGCAGTATTTT
CASSQDLGASTQYF
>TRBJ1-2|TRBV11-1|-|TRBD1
TGTGCCAGCAGCCCGGGACAGATCTATGGCTACACCTTC
CASSPGQIYGYTF
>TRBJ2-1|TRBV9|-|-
TGTGCCAGCAGCCCGCAGACAGTCCTCTCCTACAATGAGCAGTTCTTC
CASSPQTVLSYNEQFF